The 21 T cell receptor beta chains listed next were all sequenced from one sample in a study of identical twins. Each CDR3 protein is one row after TCRdb ran MiXCR on the 5' RACE reads. The sample lists hundreds of thousands of distinct CDR3 sequences; about 20% were seen once. These records were also assigned to another study, of T cells expressing NK-cell markers.

Material: PBMCs. These receptors all stem from a woman aged 18 to 35 in good health.

The chain is built from TRBV20-1 and TRBJ2-5; D gene ambiguous. The CDR3 extends over 12 amino acids. V gave up 1 base and J gave up 5 bases, with 8 bases separating them. Germline V gene data show CDR1 as DFQATT and CDR2 as SNEGSKA (reference sequence). CDR3 loop: CSARVGSETQYF. The CDR3 DNA is TGCAGTGCTAGAGTCGGTTCGGAGACCCAGTACTTC.

The chain uses TRBV7-3 and TRBJ2-7; D is possibly TRBD2 (6 bases). The CDR3 is 13 residues long. Germline lookup yields CDR1 SGHTA and CDR2 FQGTGA. The germline V and J ends were trimmed by 5 bases and 7 bases, with 15 bases remaining between them. The DNA for the CDR3 is TGTGCCAGCAGCCCGGGCGGGGTGGGGGAGCAGTACTTC. It translates to CASSPGGVGEQYF.

This clonotype was counted only a few times. The chain links TRBV14 to TRBJ2-3; TRBD2 agrees at 7 bases. Germline CDR1 is SGHDN and CDR2 is FVKESK. CDR3 size: 18 residues. V was pared by 1 base and J by 0 bases, with 10 bases of the junction left unmatched. CDR3 bases: TGTGCCAGCAGCCAAGGGCTAGCGGAGATTTCTAGCACAGATACGCAGTATTTT. Translating gives CASSQGLAEISSTDTQYF.

There are a few counts of this clonotype. The rearrangement links TRBV3-1 to TRBJ2-3, with unresolved D. Germline loops: CDR1 LGHDT, CDR2 YNNKEL (reference sequence). The length of the CDR3 is 17 residues. Trimming removed 0 bases at V and 7 bases at J, with 20 bases between. The DNA of the CDR3 is TGTGCCAGCAGCCAAGATTGGGCGGATGAGAGATTGAATACGCAGTATTTT. Its translation: CASSQDWADERLNTQYF.

The V gene is TRBV6-1, the J gene TRBJ2-6; D not resolved. V was pared by 7 bases and J by 1 base, with 5 bases between. CDR3 length equals 13 residues. Looked up from germline, CDR1 is MNHNS and CDR2 is SASEGT. The CDR3 DNA follows: TGTGCCAGCATCGCATCTGGGGCCAACGTCCTGACTTTC. Encoded protein: CASIASGANVLTF.

There are a few counts of this clonotype. The chain couples TRBV6-5 to TRBJ1-1, with a possible D match to TRBD1 (6 bases). Germline V CDR1 and CDR2: MNHEY, SVGAGI. V shed 4 bases and J shed 0 bases, with 12 bases lying between them. There are 15 residues in the CDR3. CDR3 coding DNA: TGTGCCAGCAGTTTGGACGGGACACTGAACACTGAAGCTTTCTTT. It yields the protein CASSLDGTLNTEAFF.

This clonotype has a handful of counts. The V call is TRBV4-3, the J call TRBJ2-1; 7 bases are a match to TRBD2. The CDR3 extends over 15 amino acids. Germline CDR1 LGHNA, CDR2 YSLEER. Germline trimming cut 4 bases from V and 2 bases from J; bases unmatched to any gene: 5. The CDR3 sequence is CASSPLAGPYNEQFF. The CDR3, as DNA: TGCGCCAGCAGCCCATTAGCGGGCCCCTACAATGAGCAGTTCTTC.

The chain uses TRBV12-5 and TRBJ2-3; TRBD1 matches at 10 bases. With V trimmed by 7 bases and J by 1 base, 8 bases remained unmatched. The length of the CDR3 is 16 residues. The V gene's germline CDR1 is LGHNT and CDR2 FRNRAP. The CDR3 nucleotides are TGTGCTAGTGAACCCCCCGGGACAGGGGGCACAGATACGCAGTATTTT. Its translation is CASEPPGTGGTDTQYF. The variable domain in full, completed from reference TRBV12-5 and TRBJ2-3, reads DARVTQTPRHKVTEMGQEVTMRCQPILGHNTVFWYRQTMMQGLELLAYFRNRAPLDDSGMPKDRFSAEMPDATLATLKIQPSEPRDSAVYFCASEPPGTGGTDTQYFGPGTRLTVL.

This clonotype occurred many times. The V and J genes are TRBV12-3 or TRBV12-4 and TRBJ1-2, with D possibly TRBD1 on 5 matching bases. The CDR3 covers 12 residues. Deletions cut 5 bases from V and 6 bases from J, with 10 bases between. The CDR3 is CASSEGWDGYTF. The CDR3 region has the DNA TGTGCCAGCAGTGAGGGGTGGGATGGCTACACCTTC.

As to this clonotype: Germline is not matched at one junction end, which may reflect a read error. V usage is TRBV11-2 and J usage is TRBJ2-7; D not certain. There are 16 residues in the CDR3. The germline CDR1 and CDR2 sequences are SGHAT and FQNNGV. The CDR3 spells CASSFLPQVLSYEHYF. The CDR3 bases are TGTGCCAGCAGCTTTTTACCCCAAGTTCTATCCTACGAGCATTACTTC.

The CDR3 spells CSARDAERETQYF. DNA for the CDR3: TGCAGTGCTAGAGATGCGGAGAGGGAGACCCAGTACTTC. The V call is TRBV20-1, the J call TRBJ2-5; D is unclear. V was trimmed by 0 bases and J by 5 bases, leaving 10 bases between them. This CDR3 has 13 residues. Germline CDR1 reads DFQATT; CDR2 reads SNEGSKA (reference sequence).

This clonotype was observed a few times. The chain employs TRBV7-9 and TRBJ2-1; either TRBD1 or TRBD2 may supply D (5 bases each). This CDR3 spans 16 amino acids. Germline assignment: CDR1 SEHNR and CDR2 FQNEAQ (reference sequence). V was trimmed by 7 bases and J by 15 bases, leaving 31 bases between them. The CDR3 bases are TGTGCCAGCATCAAAAAAAGGCAAGGGTATAGGGGACGCCGGTTCTTC. It codes for CASIKKRQGYRGRRFF.

A few counts support this clonotype. The chain is built from TRBV5-4 and TRBJ2-7; 8 nucleotides align to TRBD1. The germline CDR1 and CDR2 sequences are SGHNT and YYREEE (reference sequence). V gave up 0 bases and J gave up 6 bases; unmatched junction bases: 5. CDR3 length equals 14 residues. CDR3 in amino acids: CASSLVRGHSEQYF. DNA of the CDR3: TGTGCCAGCAGCTTGGTCAGGGGGCACTCCGAGCAGTACTTC.

This clonotype was counted between two and nine times. The rearrangement links TRBV9 to TRBJ2-1; no clear D gene. Germline values: CDR1 SGDLS, CDR2 YYNGEE. V was clipped by 2 bases and J by 0 bases, with 9 bases between them. There are 15 residues in the CDR3. The CDR3 nucleotides are TGTGCCAGCAGCGTCGATGAGAGCTCCTACAATGAGCAGTTCTTC. It encodes CASSVDESSYNEQFF. The complete variable domain, with remaining parts taken from reference TRBV9 and TRBJ2-1, reads DSGVTQTPKHLITATGQRVTLRCSPRSGDLSVYWYQQSLDQGLQFLIQYYNGEERAKGNILERFSAQQFPDLHSELNLSSLELGDSALYFCASSVDESSYNEQFFGPGTRLTVL.

This clonotype showed up just a few times. CDR3 in DNA: TGTGCCAGCAGCGTAGCCGGGAGTCTCTCGGAGACCCAGTACTTC. This sequence encodes CASSVAGSLSETQYF. The V and J genes are TRBV9 and TRBJ2-5; maybe TRBD2 (6 bases). V lost 0 bases and J lost 5, with 14 bases in between. CDR1 and CDR2 from the germline V gene are SGDLS and YYNGEE. This CDR3 contains 15 residues.

This clonotype was detected only a few times. The chain employs TRBV20-1 and TRBJ2-1; possibly TRBD2 for D (6 bases). V lost 4 bases and J 11 bases, leaving 18 bases between the germline ends. The CDR3 spans 13 residues. From germline, CDR1 is DFQATT and CDR2 SNEGSKA (reference sequence). Written as DNA, the CDR3 is TGCAGTGCTACATCTCCGGAGGGGCCCCAGCAGTTCTTC. This sequence encodes CSATSPEGPQQFF.

Notes on this clonotype: This could be a read error, since a much larger clone is one nucleotide away. This sequence joins TRBV5-1 and TRBJ2-1; 10 bases line up with TRBD2. This CDR3 region has 15 residues. CDR1 and CDR2 (germline): SGHRS, YFSETQ. Unmatched junction bases numbered 1, after V lost 0 bases and J lost 4 bases. CDR3 sequence: CASSLDSGGYNEQFF. Written as DNA, the CDR3 is TGCGCCAGCAGCTTGGATAGCGGGGGGTACAATGAGCAGTTCTTC.

This sequence joins TRBV30 and TRBJ1-5, with D unclear. The CDR3 runs to 12 residues. Germline loops: CDR1 GTSNPN, CDR2 SVGIG (reference sequence). V lost 5 bases to trimming and J lost 6 bases, with 11 bases between them. This CDR3 is CAWETEGQPQHF. The CDR3 nucleotides read TGTGCCTGGGAGACTGAGGGTCAGCCCCAGCATTTT.

This chain uses TRBV5-6 with TRBJ2-1, with D possibly being TRBD2 (6 bases). The CDR3 runs to 14 residues. Germline loops: CDR1 SGHDT, CDR2 YYEEEE. V lost 7 bases and J 0 bases, leaving 11 bases between the germline ends. CDR3: CASVRRGSYNEQFF. CDR3 DNA: TGTGCCAGCGTGCGGAGGGGCTCCTACAATGAGCAGTTCTTC.

This clonotype has ten or more counts. The rearrangement links TRBV5-5 to TRBJ2-1; 9 bases map to TRBD2. With 5 bases clipped from V and 2 bases from J, the junction kept 8 bases outside the gene matches. Per the germline V gene, CDR1 is SGHKS and CDR2 is YYEKEE (reference sequence). The CDR3 runs to 16 residues. For the CDR3, the DNA is TGTGCCAGCAGATTAAGCGGGAGGCTAACCTACAATGAGCAGTTCTTC. It translates to CASRLSGRLTYNEQFF.

This clonotype occurred a few times. V is TRBV6-6 and J is TRBJ1-3; D gene ambiguous. V shed 7 bases and J shed 0 bases, with 7 bases lying between them. The CDR3 sequence is 13 residues long. Looked up from germline, CDR1 is MNHNY and CDR2 is SVGAGI (reference sequence). This CDR3 reads CASTLVSGNTIYF. In nucleotides, the CDR3 is TGTGCCAGCACTCTTGTCTCTGGAAACACCATATATTTT.